This section outlines one TCR beta chain sequence together with its context. Its antigen is still unknown. In TCRdb, the 5' RACE reads were re-called with MiXCR into one record per CDR3 protein. The sample contains some 85,000 distinct CDR3 sequences, under 25% of which appear only once. This sample is part of a study of spatial heterogeneity in lung cancer. Study context: The mean occurrence of each unique TCR and UMI combination in raw reads exceeded eight. General study findings and limits: Ubiquitous expanded tumor TCRs were observed in blood more at resection than follow-up.

Noted time point: sample taken at primary tumor resection. In each case, whole RNA from tumor, nontumor lung or frozen PBMC was sequenced unsorted. The sample in question was PBMCs, obtained at surgery. This TCR was recovered from a male donor with early-stage non-small cell lung cancer.

CDR3 region: CAIMRETEAFF. DNA for the CDR3: TGTGCCATCATGCGGGAAACTGAAGCTTTCTTT. J is TRBJ1-1 and V is TRBV10-3; no definite D call. V was shortened by 7 bases and J by 5 bases, with 8 bases between the two germline ends. Germline V CDR1 and CDR2: ENHRY, SYGVKD. This CDR3 region has 11 residues.